This T cell receptor (beta chain) derives from a study of cytomegalovirus exposure and HLA in healthy donors. Points from the study as a whole: Equally common other TCR beta chains were less clonally expanded than HLA-associated ones, a later analysis found. Fewer than 200 TCR beta chains were listed as cytomegalovirus-associated.

In the PCR, 60 Vbeta and 13 Jbeta primers were used. Measured with immunoSEQ multiplex PCR; TCRdb has only the in-frame clones, and not every one. The sample lists around 150,000 clones, roughly 77% seen once, with over 2% in the top ten. This CDR3 has 14 amino acids. The V end lost 4 bases, the J end lost 1 base, and 10 bases lay between the germline ends. Per germline, CDR1 SGHDT and CDR2 YYEEEE. Nominal health characterized the donors when sampled, though unrecorded immune exposures were likely. Of note for this clone: Its target is unknown.

The chain links TRBV5-6 to TRBJ2-3; D perhaps matches TRBD2 (6 bases). Material for sequencing was PBMCs. This receptor was obtained from a woman aged 40 to 50 in good health and CMV-seropositive. The CDR3 DNA follows: TGTGCCAGCAGCCGTGGGGAGGGCACAGATACGCAGTATTTT. As protein: CASSRGEGTDTQYF.